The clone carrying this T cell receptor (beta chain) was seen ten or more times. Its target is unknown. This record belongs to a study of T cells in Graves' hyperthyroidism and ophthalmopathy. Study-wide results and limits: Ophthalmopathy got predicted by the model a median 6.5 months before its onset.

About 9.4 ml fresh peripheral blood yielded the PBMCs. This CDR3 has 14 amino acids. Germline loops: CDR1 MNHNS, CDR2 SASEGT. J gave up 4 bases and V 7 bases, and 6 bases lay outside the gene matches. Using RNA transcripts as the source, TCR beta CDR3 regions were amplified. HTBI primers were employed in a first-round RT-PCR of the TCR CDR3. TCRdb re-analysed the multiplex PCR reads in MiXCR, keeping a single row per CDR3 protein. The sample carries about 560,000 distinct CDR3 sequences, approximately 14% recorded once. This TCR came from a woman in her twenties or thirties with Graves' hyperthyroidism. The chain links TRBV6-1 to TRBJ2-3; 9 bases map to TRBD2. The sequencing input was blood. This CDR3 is CASTLGLASDTQYF. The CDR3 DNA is TGTGCCAGCACCCTTGGACTAGCGTCAGATACGCAGTATTTT.